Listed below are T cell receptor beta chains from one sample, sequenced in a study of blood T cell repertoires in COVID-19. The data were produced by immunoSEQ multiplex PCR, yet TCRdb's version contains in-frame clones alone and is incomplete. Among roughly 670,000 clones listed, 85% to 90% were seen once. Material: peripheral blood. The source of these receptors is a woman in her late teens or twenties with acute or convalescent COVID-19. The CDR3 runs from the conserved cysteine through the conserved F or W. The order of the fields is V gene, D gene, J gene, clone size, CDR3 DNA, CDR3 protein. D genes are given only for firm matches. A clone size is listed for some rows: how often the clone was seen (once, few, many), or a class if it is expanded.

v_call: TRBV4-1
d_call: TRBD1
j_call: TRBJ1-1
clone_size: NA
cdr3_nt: TGCGCCAGCAGCCCTTTGGCAGGGGGGAACACTGAAGCTTTCTTT
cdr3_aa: CASSPLAGGNTEAFF

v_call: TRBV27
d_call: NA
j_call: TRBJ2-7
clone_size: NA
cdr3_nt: TGTGCCACCGGGGTAGGCTACGAGCAGTACTTC
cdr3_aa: CATGVGYEQYF

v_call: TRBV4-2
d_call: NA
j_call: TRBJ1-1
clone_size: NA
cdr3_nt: TGTGCCAGCAGCCAGGGGGCTCTGAACACTGAAGCTTTCTTT
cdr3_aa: CASSQGALNTEAFF

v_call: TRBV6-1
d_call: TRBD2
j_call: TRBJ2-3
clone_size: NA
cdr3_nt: TGTGCCAGCAGTGCTGGACTAGCGGGGCGCACAGATACGCAGTATTTT
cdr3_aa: CASSAGLAGRTDTQYF

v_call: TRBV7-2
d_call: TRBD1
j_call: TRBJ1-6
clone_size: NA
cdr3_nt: TGTGCCAGCGGGACCGGGACAGTTTATAATTCACCCCTCCACTTT
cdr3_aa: CASGTGTVYNSPLHF

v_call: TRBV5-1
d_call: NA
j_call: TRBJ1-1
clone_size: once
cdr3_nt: TGCGCCAGCAGCTTAGGGGGGGTCGGCACTGAAGCTTTCTTT
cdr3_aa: CASSLGGVGTEAFF

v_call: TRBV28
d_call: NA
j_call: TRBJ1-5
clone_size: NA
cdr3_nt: TGTGCCAGCAGTTTATCGGTTACTAAGCCCCAGCATTTT
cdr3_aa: CASSLSVTKPQHF

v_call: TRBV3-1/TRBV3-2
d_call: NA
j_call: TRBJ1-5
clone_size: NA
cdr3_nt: TGTGCCAGCAGCTCCACAGGGAATCAGCCCCAGCATTTT
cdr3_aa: CASSSTGNQPQHF

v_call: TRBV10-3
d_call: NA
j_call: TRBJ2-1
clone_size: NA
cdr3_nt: TGTGCCATTAAACAGTCGAACTACAATGAGCAGTTCTTC
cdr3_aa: CAIKQSNYNEQFF

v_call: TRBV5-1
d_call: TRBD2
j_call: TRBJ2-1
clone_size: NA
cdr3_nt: TGCGCCAGCAGTGGTGCAGCGGGGGTTATCTATGAGCAGTTCTTC
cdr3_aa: CASSGAAGVIYEQFF

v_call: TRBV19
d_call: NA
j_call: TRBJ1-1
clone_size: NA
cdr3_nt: TGTGCCAGTAGTATAGGGCAGCGAGCCACTGAAGCTTTCTTT
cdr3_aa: CASSIGQRATEAFF

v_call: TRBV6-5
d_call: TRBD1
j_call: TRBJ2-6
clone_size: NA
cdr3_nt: TGTGCCAGCAGGGACAGGGGTGGGGCCAACGTCCTGACTTTC
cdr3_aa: CASRDRGGANVLTF

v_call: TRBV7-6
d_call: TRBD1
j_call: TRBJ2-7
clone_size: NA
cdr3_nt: TGTGCCAGCAGCCTTGCGGGACAGGCTTTATACGAGCAGTACTTC
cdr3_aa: CASSLAGQALYEQYF

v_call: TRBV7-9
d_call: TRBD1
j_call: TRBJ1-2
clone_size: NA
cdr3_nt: TGTGCCAGCAGCTCAACGGACAGGGGGCCTTATCATGGCTACACCTTC
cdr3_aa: CASSSTDRGPYHGYTF

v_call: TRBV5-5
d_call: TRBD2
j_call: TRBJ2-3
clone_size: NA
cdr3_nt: TGTGCCAGCAGCTATAGCGGGGAGGGGGATACGCAGTATTTT
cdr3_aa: CASSYSGEGDTQYF

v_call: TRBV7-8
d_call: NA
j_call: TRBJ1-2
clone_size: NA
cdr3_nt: TGTGCCAGCAGCTTAGGGTTCTCAGGGCTAAAGGTCTATGGCTACACCTTC
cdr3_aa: CASSLGFSGLKVYGYTF

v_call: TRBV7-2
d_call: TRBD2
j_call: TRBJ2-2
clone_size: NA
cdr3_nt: TGTGCCAGCAGGTCGACTAGCGGGTTATCTTTCACCGGGGAGCTGTTTTTT
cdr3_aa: CASRSTSGLSFTGELFF

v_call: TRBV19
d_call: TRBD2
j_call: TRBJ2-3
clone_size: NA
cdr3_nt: TGTGCCAGTAGTATGGGGAGTGCTAGCGGGGCCACAGATACGCAGTATTTT
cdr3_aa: CASSMGSASGATDTQYF

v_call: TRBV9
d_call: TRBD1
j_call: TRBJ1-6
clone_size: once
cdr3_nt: TGTGCCAGCAGCGCAGAACAGACAGGGGGTAATTCACCCCTCCACTTT
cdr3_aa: CASSAEQTGGNSPLHF

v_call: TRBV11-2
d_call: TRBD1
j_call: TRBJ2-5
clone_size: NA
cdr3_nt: TGTGCCAGCAGCTTATGGACAGGGACAGCCAAAGAGACCCAGTACTTC
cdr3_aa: CASSLWTGTAKETQYF

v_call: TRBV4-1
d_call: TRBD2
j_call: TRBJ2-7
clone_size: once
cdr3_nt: TGCGCCAGCAGCCGGGGCTCCTGGGGGGGCTACGAGCAGTACTTC
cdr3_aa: CASSRGSWGGYEQYF

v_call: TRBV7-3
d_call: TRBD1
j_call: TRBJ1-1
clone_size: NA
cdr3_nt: TGTGCCATTTTTCCTGGCAGGGGGCGTGGGGTTGAAGCTTTCTTT
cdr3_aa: CAIFPGRGRGVEAFF

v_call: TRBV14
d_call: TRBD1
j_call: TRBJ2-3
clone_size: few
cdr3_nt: TGTGCCAGCAGCCCCCGGGACAGGCTAGGTTGGATGGATACGCAGTATTTT
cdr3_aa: CASSPRDRLGWMDTQYF

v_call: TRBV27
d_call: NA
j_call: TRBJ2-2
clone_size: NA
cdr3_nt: TGTGCCAGCAGTTCGCACACAGGGTTCGGGGAGCTGTTTTTT
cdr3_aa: CASSSHTGFGELFF

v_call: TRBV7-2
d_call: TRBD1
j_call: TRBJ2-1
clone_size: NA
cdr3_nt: TGTGCCAGCAGCTTAAAAGGGACAGGGGTTTTCTACAATGAGCAGTTCTTC
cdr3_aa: CASSLKGTGVFYNEQFF

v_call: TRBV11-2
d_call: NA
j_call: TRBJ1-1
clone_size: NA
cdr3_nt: TGTGCCAGCAGCTCCTCTACAGGGAGTCGGGCTGAAGCTTTCTTT
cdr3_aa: CASSSSTGSRAEAFF

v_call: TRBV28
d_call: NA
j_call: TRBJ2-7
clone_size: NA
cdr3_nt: TGTGCCAGCAGTTTAACAGGGACCAGAGAGCAGTACTTC
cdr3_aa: CASSLTGTREQYF

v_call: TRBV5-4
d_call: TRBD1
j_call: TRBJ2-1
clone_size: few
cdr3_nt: TGTGCCAGCAGCCCCGGACAGGGGGCCTACAATGAGCAGTTCTTC
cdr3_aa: CASSPGQGAYNEQFF

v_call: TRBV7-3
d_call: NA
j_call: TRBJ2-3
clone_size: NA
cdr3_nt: TGTGCCAGCAGCCCGGTGGGAGACTTATTTTCTAGCACAGATACGCAGTATTTT
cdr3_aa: CASSPVGDLFSSTDTQYF

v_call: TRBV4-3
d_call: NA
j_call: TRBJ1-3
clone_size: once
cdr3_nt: TGCGCCAGCAGCCAAGGCGGGGGTTCTGGAAACACCATATATTTT
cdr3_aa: CASSQGGGSGNTIYF

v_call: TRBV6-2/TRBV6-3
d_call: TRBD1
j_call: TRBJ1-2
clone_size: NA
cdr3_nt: TGTGCCAGCAGTTCGAAGGGGACAGGGAATGGCTACACCTTC
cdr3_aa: CASSSKGTGNGYTF

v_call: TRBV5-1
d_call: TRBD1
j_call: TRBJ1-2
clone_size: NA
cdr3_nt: TGCGCCAGCAGCTTGGGGACAGGGCGGGTCTATGGCTACACCTTC
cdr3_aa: CASSLGTGRVYGYTF

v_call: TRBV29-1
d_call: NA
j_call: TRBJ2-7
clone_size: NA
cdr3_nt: TGCAGCGTTGAAATGGGTATCAGGCCCTACGAGCAGTACTTC
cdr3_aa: CSVEMGIRPYEQYF

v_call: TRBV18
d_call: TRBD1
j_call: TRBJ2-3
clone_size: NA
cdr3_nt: TGTGCCAGCTCACCGGGACAGCGCACAGATACGCAGTATTTT
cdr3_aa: CASSPGQRTDTQYF

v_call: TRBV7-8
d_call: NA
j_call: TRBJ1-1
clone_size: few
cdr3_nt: TGTGCCAGCAGCTTAGCGGCCAACACTGAAGCTTTCTTT
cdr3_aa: CASSLAANTEAFF

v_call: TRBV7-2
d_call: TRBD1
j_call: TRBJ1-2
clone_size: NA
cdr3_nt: TGTGCCAGCAGCTTAGAGGGGCAGGGGGCGGTCTCTGGCTACACCTTC
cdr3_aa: CASSLEGQGAVSGYTF

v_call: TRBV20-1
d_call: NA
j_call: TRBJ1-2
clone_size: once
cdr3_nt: TGCAGTGCTAGTCTACCCCGGGGCTATGGCTACACCTTC
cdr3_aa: CSASLPRGYGYTF

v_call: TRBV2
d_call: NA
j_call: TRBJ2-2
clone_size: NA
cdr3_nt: TGTGCCAGCAGAGGGGGGAGGGGTCCCGGGGAGCTGTTTTTT
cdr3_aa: CASRGGRGPGELFF

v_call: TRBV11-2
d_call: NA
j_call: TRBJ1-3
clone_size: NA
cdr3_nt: TGTGCCAGCAGCTTAGCAGGGAACTCTGGAAACACCATATATTTT
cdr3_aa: CASSLAGNSGNTIYF

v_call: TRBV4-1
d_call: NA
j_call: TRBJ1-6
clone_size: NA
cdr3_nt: TGCGCCAGCAGCCAAGGGTTGAGACAAGTGCACTTT
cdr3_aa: CASSQGLRQVHF

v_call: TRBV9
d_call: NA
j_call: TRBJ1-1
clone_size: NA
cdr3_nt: TGTGCCAGCAGCCCCAGGACAGTGAACACTGAAGCTTTCTTT
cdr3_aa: CASSPRTVNTEAFF

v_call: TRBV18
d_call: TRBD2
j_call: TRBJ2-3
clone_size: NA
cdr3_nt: TGTGCCAGCTCACCACTAAGTCGTAGCGGGGGGGCCAATAGCACAGATACGCAGTATTTT
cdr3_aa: CASSPLSRSGGANSTDTQYF

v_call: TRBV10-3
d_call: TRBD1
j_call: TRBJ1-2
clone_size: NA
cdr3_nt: TGTGCCATCAGGCCCCGGGACAGGAACTATGGCTACACCTTC
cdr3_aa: CAIRPRDRNYGYTF

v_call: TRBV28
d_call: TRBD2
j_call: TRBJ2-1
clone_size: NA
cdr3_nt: TGTGCCAGCACTTTAGCGGGGGCCAACCTCGAGCAGTTCTTC
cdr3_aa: CASTLAGANLEQFF

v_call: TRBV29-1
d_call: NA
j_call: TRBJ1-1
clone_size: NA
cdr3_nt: TGCAGCGCTACCTGGAGCACTGAAGCTTTCTTT
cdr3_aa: CSATWSTEAFF

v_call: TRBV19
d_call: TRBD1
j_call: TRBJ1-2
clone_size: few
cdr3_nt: TGTGCCAGTAGTACGACAGGGGGCTTGTATGGCTACACCTTC
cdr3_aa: CASSTTGGLYGYTF